The 31 T cell receptor beta chains below come from one sample, sequenced in a study of blood T cell repertoires in COVID-19. Clones were sequenced by immunoSEQ multiplex PCR, and TCRdb holds only the in-frame ones, with some missing. The table has about 210,000 clones, about 91% seen once. Sequencing input: PBMCs or T cells enriched from blood (not recorded which). The receptor source for this set is a man aged 18 to 30 with acute COVID-19.

Only a few counts were recorded for this clone. V gene TRBV5-8 combines with J gene TRBJ2-1; 9 positions agree with TRBD2. The germline CDR1 and CDR2 sequences are SGHTS and YDEGEE. This CDR3 contains 13 residues. V shed 5 bases and J 7 bases; nucleotides not matched to a gene: 4. The CDR3, as DNA: TGTGCCAGCAGTCGGACTAGCGAAAATGAGCAGTTCTTC. Translated, it gives CASSRTSENEQFF.

V is TRBV18 and J is TRBJ1-1; D perhaps matches TRBD1 (5 bases). The ends were cut back, 2 bases at V and 5 bases at J, with 15 bases in the middle. This CDR3 has 15 amino acids. Germline lookup yields CDR1 KGHSH and CDR2 LQKENI. The CDR3 is CASSPESGARTEAFF. CDR3 nucleotides: TGTGCCAGCTCACCAGAGAGTGGGGCAAGGACTGAAGCTTTCTTT.

The sample holds a few counts of this clone. This chain uses TRBV6-5 with TRBJ1-3; 11 bases are a match to TRBD1. Looked up from germline, CDR1 is MNHEY and CDR2 is SVGAGI. With V trimmed by 0 bases and J by 7 bases, 2 bases remained unmatched. The CDR3 totals 15 residues. CDR3: CASSYSGQGENTIYF. For the CDR3, the DNA is TGTGCCAGCAGTTACTCGGGACAGGGGGAGAACACCATATATTTT.

The chain uses TRBV30 and TRBJ1-2, with TRBD1 as a possible D gene (6 bases). This CDR3 is built from 12 residues. With 7 bases removed from V and 7 bases from J, the gap between germline ends came to 16 bases. The germline V gene has CDR1 GTSNPN and CDR2 SVGIG (reference sequence). The CDR3: CAFEKPTGGYTF. The CDR3 nucleotides read TGTGCCTTCGAAAAACCGACAGGTGGCTACACCTTC.

This chain connects TRBV21-1 to TRBJ2-7; the table's D call TRBD2 went unverified against the DNA. TRBV21-1 is listed as a pseudogene. The CDR3 has 22 residues. The CDR3 loop is CASSSKDSLGVYDTSSSYEQYF. CDR3 nucleotides: TGTGCCAGCAGCAGTAAGGACTCCCTAGGAGTCTACGATACTTCAAGCTCCTACGAGCAGTACTTC.

The V call is TRBV19, the J call TRBJ1-2; no clear D. CDR1 is LNHDA, CDR2 SQIVND, per germline (reference sequence). Between the trimmed V and J ends, which lost 6 bases and 2 bases, there was a span of 13 bases. The CDR3 loop spans 14 amino acids. In nucleotides, the CDR3 is TGTGCCAGTAGGCTAGAGGCGTCAAACTATGGCTACACCTTC. Its translation is CASRLEASNYGYTF.

The chain uses TRBV6-6 and TRBJ2-2; D gene ambiguous. Trimming left V 10 bases short and J 0 bases short, with 18 bases between. In germline, CDR1 is MNHNY, CDR2 SVGAGI (reference sequence). The CDR3 contains 16 residues. CDR3 amino acids: CATSPGTLANTGELFF. DNA of the CDR3: TGTGCCACGTCCCCAGGCACACTCGCGAACACCGGGGAGCTGTTTTTT.

The J gene is TRBJ2-7, the V gene TRBV4-1; 10 bases fit TRBD1. J gave up 3 bases and V 0 bases, and 8 bases lay outside the gene matches. The CDR3 consists of 17 residues. Germline V gene lookup returns CDR1 MGHRA and CDR2 YSYEKL. The CDR3 region is CASSQEVWGDRGYEQYF. The CDR3 DNA follows: TGCGCCAGCAGCCAAGAGGTTTGGGGGGACAGGGGCTACGAGCAGTACTTC.

Here the CDR3 reads CASSFAGLVTYEQYF. The CDR3 region has the DNA TGTGCCAGCAGCTTCGCGGGACTAGTAACCTACGAGCAGTACTTC. The V call is TRBV5-8, the J call TRBJ2-7; TRBD2 agrees at 8 bases. There are 15 residues in the CDR3. Trimming removed 2 bases from V and 2 bases from J; junction bases left unmatched: 6. Per the germline V gene, CDR1 is SGHTS and CDR2 is YDEGEE.

The chain uses TRBV18 and TRBJ1-5; weak D call: TRBD1 (6 bases). The germline V gene encodes CDR1 KGHSH and CDR2 LQKENI. Between the trimmed V and J ends, which lost 0 bases and 3 bases, there was a span of 15 bases. CDR3 length: 17 amino acids. The CDR3: CASSPPVSTGFNQPQHF. The CDR3 DNA follows: TGTGCCAGCTCACCACCGGTCTCTACAGGGTTCAATCAGCCCCAGCATTTT.

The table lists this clone with a few counts. The chain recombines TRBV6-1 with TRBJ1-4; 7 bases map to TRBD1. Germline CDR1 is MNHNS and CDR2 is SASEGT. After removal of 3 bases from V and 2 bases from J, the junction contained 0 bases not matched to a gene. The CDR3 is 14 residues long. The CDR3 coding sequence is TGTGCCAGCAGTGAGACAGGGACTAATGAAAAACTGTTTTTT. Its translation is CASSETGTNEKLFF.

The gene calls are TRBV7-3 and TRBJ2-3; TRBD2 aligns across 8 bases. The ends lost 5 bases at V and 4 bases at J; junction bases unmatched: 11. There are 16 residues in the CDR3. Germline values: CDR1 SGHTA, CDR2 FQGTGA. CDR3 nucleotides: TGTGCCAGCAGCCTCCTTGGGCGGGAGGTATCAGATACGCAGTATTTT. Its translation: CASSLLGREVSDTQYF.

The genes are TRBV21-1 and TRBJ2-2; TRBD1, the D gene given by the table, was not confirmed from the DNA. TRBV21-1 is a documented pseudogene. CDR3 length equals 23 residues. The CDR3 DNA sequence: TGTGCCAGCAGCCACCGGACAGGGGGAAACCTTAAAAAGAAAAACGCGAACACCGGGGAGCTGTTTTTT. This encodes CASSHRTGGNLKKKNANTGELFF.

The table lists this clone with a few counts. The chain couples TRBV5-1 to TRBJ2-7; D is undetermined. The germline CDR1 and CDR2 sequences are SGHRS and YFSETQ. The CDR3 is made up of 15 amino acids. V lost 0 bases to trimming and J lost 3 bases, with 13 bases between them. Written as DNA, the CDR3 is TGCGCCAGCAGCTTGGATCGGTATCTCCGCTACGAGCAGTACTTC. Its translation is CASSLDRYLRYEQYF.

CDR3 residues: CATSDRRTGEIWAQYF. CDR3 DNA: TGTGCCACCAGTGATCGACGGACAGGGGAAATCTGGGCCCAGTACTTC. The rearrangement uses TRBV24-1 and TRBJ2-5, with 9 bases fitting TRBD1. Unmatched junction bases numbered 13, after V lost 3 bases and J lost 9 bases. CDR3 length equals 16 residues. Germline V gene data show CDR1 as KGHDR and CDR2 as SFDVKD.

The chain joins TRBV18 to TRBJ2-2, with 8 bases matching TRBD2. The CDR3 length is 14 residues. Germline V gene data show CDR1 as KGHSH and CDR2 as LQKENI. Trimming at V came to 6 bases and at J to 0 bases, leaving 0 bases not matched to a gene. CDR3 sequence: CASSTSANTGELFF. Written as DNA, the CDR3 is TGTGCCAGCTCGACTAGCGCGAACACCGGGGAGCTGTTTTTT.

V and J are TRBV9 and TRBJ2-3; TRBD2 matches 8 bases. Unmatched junction bases numbered 10, after V lost 0 bases and J lost 4 bases. CDR1 is SGDLS and CDR2 is YYNGEE in the germline V gene. This CDR3 region has 17 residues. For the CDR3, the DNA is TGTGCCAGCAGCGTAGGGGCTAGCGGGCCGGTAGCAGATACGCAGTATTTT. Translation gives CASSVGASGPVADTQYF.

This chain joins TRBV28 and TRBJ2-3, with 10 positions matching TRBD2. Per the germline V gene, CDR1 is MDHEN and CDR2 is SYDVKM. J was trimmed by 5 bases and V by 5 bases; bases with no gene match: 10. This CDR3 has 16 residues. CDR3 amino acids: CASSKPGLASEDTQYF. In nucleotides, the CDR3 is TGTGCCAGCAGTAAACCGGGACTAGCGTCAGAAGATACGCAGTATTTT.

V gene TRBV5-1 combines with J gene TRBJ1-1; D is uncertain. V lost 0 bases, J lost 0 bases, and 9 bases lay in between. CDR3 length equals 15 residues. CDR1 and CDR2 from the germline V gene are SGHRS and YFSETQ. CDR3 residues: CASSLDEGMNTEAFF. In DNA form, the CDR3 reads TGCGCCAGCAGCTTGGACGAGGGCATGAACACTGAAGCTTTCTTT. The full variable domain, its missing parts supplied by reference TRBV5-1 and TRBJ1-1, is KAGVTQTPRYLIKTRGQQVTLSCSPISGHRSVSWYQQTPGQGLQFLFEYFSETQRNKGNFPGRFSGRQFSNSRSEMNVSTLELGDSALYLCASSLDEGMNTEAFFGQGTRLTVV.

The chain links TRBV3-1 (or the pseudogene TRBV3-2) to TRBJ1-3; a possible D gene is TRBD1 (6 bases). This CDR3 region has 17 residues. Germline values: CDR1 LGHDT, CDR2 YNNKEL (reference sequence). V lost 4 bases and J 0 bases, leaving 16 bases between the germline ends. CDR3 sequence (DNA): TGTGCCAGCAGCCGGCGAGATGACAGGTCCTCTGGAAACACCATATATTTT. Protein sequence: CASSRRDDRSSGNTIYF.

J is TRBJ1-3 and V is TRBV7-2, with D perhaps TRBD1 (5 bases). CDR3 length equals 15 residues. Per germline, CDR1 SGHTA and CDR2 FQGNSA. The V and J ends lost 1 base and 4 bases respectively, with 11 bases between them. Here the CDR3 reads CASSLEGMLGNTIYF. CDR3 nucleotide sequence: TGTGCCAGCAGCTTAGAGGGGATGTTGGGAAACACCATATATTTT.

The V and J genes are TRBV6-2 or TRBV6-3 and TRBJ2-1; D may be TRBD1 (5 bases). In germline, CDR1 is MNHEY, CDR2 SVGEGT. Trimming shortened V by 0 bases and J by 0 bases, and 12 bases separated the two germline ends. This CDR3 comprises 17 residues. CDR3: CASSYSLQGYSYNEQFF. The CDR3 region has the DNA TGTGCCAGCAGTTACTCGCTTCAGGGTTACTCCTACAATGAGCAGTTCTTC.

The chain combines TRBV7-9 with TRBJ2-5; no clear D. This CDR3 has 14 amino acids. Germline V gene data show CDR1 as SEHNR and CDR2 as FQNEAQ (reference sequence). V was trimmed by 6 bases and J by 3 bases, leaving 14 bases between them. CDR3 sequence: CASSSRSSEETQYF. In DNA, the CDR3 is TGTGCCAGCAGTTCCCGGAGCTCTGAAGAGACCCAGTACTTC.

The rearrangement links TRBV30 to TRBJ2-4, with D perhaps TRBD2 (5 bases). Germline V gives CDR1 GTSNPN, CDR2 SVGIG (reference sequence). This CDR3 contains 13 residues. Trimming pared 7 bases from V and 7 bases from J, leaving 17 bases between. The CDR3 DNA sequence: TGTGCCTCTTCCGAGGGTGTGAGTAACATTCAGTACTTC. Protein product: CASSEGVSNIQYF.

The V and J genes are TRBV18 and TRBJ1-1; weak D call: TRBD1 (6 bases). The CDR3 has 13 amino acids. Trimming cost V 11 bases and J 0 bases, with 13 bases left between them. CDR1 is KGHSH, CDR2 LQKENI, per germline. In nucleotides, the CDR3 is TGTGCCTCTTCCGGGGGGCTGAACACTGAAGCTTTCTTT. This gives the protein CASSGGLNTEAFF.

A few counts support this clone. This sequence joins TRBV5-5 and TRBJ2-2; tentatively, D is TRBD2 (7 bases). Germline V lookup: CDR1 SGHKS, CDR2 YYEKEE (reference sequence). CDR3 length equals 14 residues. Trimming shortened V by 4 bases and J by 4 bases, and 11 bases separated the two germline ends. The CDR3 region is CASSRRGGTGELFF. The CDR3 DNA reads as TGTGCCAGCAGCCGGAGGGGGGGCACCGGGGAGCTGTTTTTT. The full variable domain, in which reference TRBV5-5 and TRBJ2-2 provide the parts outside the CDR3, is DAGVTQSPTHLIKTRGQQVTLRCSPISGHKSVSWYQQVLGQGPQFIFQYYEKEERGRGNFPDRFSARQFPNYSSELNVNALLLGDSALYLCASSRRGGTGELFFGEGSRLTVL.

The gene calls are TRBV15 and TRBJ1-4, with unresolved D. The CDR3 sequence is 16 residues long. The germline V and J ends were trimmed by 1 base and 2 bases, with 11 bases remaining between them. From germline, CDR1 is LNHNV and CDR2 YYDKDF (reference sequence). The CDR3 nucleotides are TGTGCCACCAGCAGAGGGTCGGAGAGTACTAATGAAAAACTGTTTTTT. Translation: CATSRGSESTNEKLFF.

This chain joins TRBV14 and TRBJ1-2, with 12 bases lining up with TRBD1. CDR1 and CDR2 from the germline V gene are SGHDN and FVKESK. This CDR3 contains 16 residues. V shed 5 bases, J shed 5 bases, and the junction held 9 bases outside the gene matches. In DNA, the CDR3 is TGTGCCAGCAGCTTCGGGACAGGGGGCCTTGGGTATGGCTACACCTTC. It specifies CASSFGTGGLGYGYTF. Filled out from reference TRBV14 and TRBJ1-2, the complete variable domain reads EAGVTQFPSHSVIEKGQTVTLRCDPISGHDNLYWYRRVMGKEIKFLLHFVKESKQDESGMPNNRFLAERTGGTYSTLKVQPAELEDSGVYFCASSFGTGGLGYGYTFGSGTRLTVV.

The chain couples TRBV29-1 to TRBJ1-2; a weak D match, TRBD1 (5 bases). V lost 6 bases, J lost 2 bases, and 10 bases lay in between. CDR1 and CDR2 (germline): SQVTM, ANQGSEA. This CDR3 has 12 residues. This CDR3 is CSVDSWNYGYTF. DNA of the CDR3: TGCAGCGTCGACAGTTGGAACTATGGCTACACCTTC.

The rearrangement uses TRBV28 and TRBJ1-5, with D tentatively TRBD1 (6 bases). This CDR3 is built from 15 residues. Trimming shortened V by 7 bases and J by 3 bases, and 16 bases separated the two germline ends. From germline, CDR1 is MDHEN and CDR2 SYDVKM. The DNA of the CDR3 is TGTGCCAGCATGCCCCCTGGACAGCCCAATCAGCCCCAGCATTTT. Its translation is CASMPPGQPNQPQHF.

The chain joins TRBV9 to TRBJ2-7, with TRBD2 identical over 10 bases. With V trimmed by 0 bases and J by 4 bases, 4 bases remained unmatched. The CDR3 is 15 amino acids. Germline values: CDR1 SGDLS, CDR2 YYNGEE. The CDR3 region is CASSVASGRGYEQYF. The CDR3 DNA is TGTGCCAGCAGCGTAGCTAGCGGGAGAGGGTACGAGCAGTACTTC.